The 11 T cell receptor beta chains in this list originate from one sample, sequenced in a study of cytomegalovirus exposure and HLA in healthy donors. PCR involved 60 Vbeta and 13 Jbeta primers. Profiled with immunoSEQ multiplex PCR; TCRdb holds only in-frame clones, not every one. The sample lists about 160,000 clones, about 81% occurring once. Sequencing used PBMCs. The receptor set was obtained from a woman under 30 in good health and CMV-seronegative.

V gene TRBV7-9 combines with J gene TRBJ1-4; weak D call: TRBD1 (6 bases). Trimming stripped 0 bases from V and 7 bases from J, with 24 bases between. Germline CDR1 reads SEHNR; CDR2 reads FQNEAQ (reference sequence). This CDR3 has 19 amino acids. The CDR3 is CASSLALLRDTTEREKLFF. In DNA, the CDR3 is TGTGCCAGCAGCTTAGCTTTGCTTCGGGACACCACGGAACGTGAAAAACTGTTTTTT.

This clone was seen only once. Other DNA sequences within the sample encode an identical CDR3. The J gene is TRBJ2-7, the V gene TRBV5-1, with 7 bases aligning to TRBD1. V trimming: 3 bases; J trimming: 6 bases; junction bases outside the gene matches: 3. CDR1 is SGHRS, CDR2 YFSETQ, per germline. This CDR3 region has 12 residues. The CDR3 DNA reads TGCGCCAGCAGCTGGGACAGTTCCGAGCAGTACTTC. This encodes CASSWDSSEQYF.

V and J are TRBV11-2 and TRBJ1-5, with D maybe TRBD1 (6 bases). V lost 5 bases to trimming and J lost 7 bases, with 15 bases between them. The CDR3 sequence is 14 residues long. Per the germline V gene, CDR1 is SGHAT and CDR2 is FQNNGV. CDR3 sequence reads: CASSAGGAEQPQHF. CDR3 nucleotides: TGTGCCAGCAGCGCTGGGGGGGCGGAGCAGCCCCAGCATTTT. Looking up the rest from reference TRBV11-2 and TRBJ1-5 gives the full variable domain: EAGVAQSPRYKIIEKRQSVAFWCNPISGHATLYWYQQILGQGPKLLIQFQNNGVVDDSQLPKDRFSAERLKGVDSTLKIQPAKLEDSAVYLCASSAGGAEQPQHFGDGTRLSIL.

The V gene is TRBV20-1, the J gene TRBJ1-1; maybe TRBD1 (6 bases). CDR1 and CDR2 (germline): DFQATT, SNEGSKA (reference sequence). Trimming cost V 3 bases and J 6 bases, with 8 bases left between them. This CDR3 is built from 11 residues. CDR3 nucleotide sequence: TGCAGTGCTAGGGACAGTTCTGAAGCTTTCTTT. Protein sequence: CSARDSSEAFF.

The V and J genes are TRBV5-1 and TRBJ2-5, with D tentatively TRBD1 (5 bases). CDR1 and CDR2 from the germline V gene are SGHRS and YFSETQ. V was clipped by 2 bases and J by 1 base, with 9 bases between them. This CDR3 has 14 amino acids. CDR3 protein: CASSFRTPQETQYF. CDR3 nucleotides: TGCGCCAGCAGCTTCCGGACACCCCAAGAGACCCAGTACTTC.

This chain uses TRBV21-1 with TRBJ1-2; the table's D gene call, TRBD1, was not cross checked with the DNA. TRBV21-1 is a listed pseudogene. The CDR3 is 16 amino acids. The DNA of the CDR3 is TGTGCCAGCAGCGCGTGGACAGGGCCCCTCAACTATGGCTACACCTTC. Translating it yields CASSAWTGPLNYGYTF.

The rearrangement joins TRBV10-3 to TRBJ2-5; 9 nucleotides match TRBD1. J gave up 11 bases and V 2 bases, and 9 bases lay outside the gene matches. The germline gives CDR1 ENHRY, CDR2 SYGVKD. This CDR3 comprises 14 residues. CDR3 bases: TGTGCCATCAGTGAGGGGACAGGGCCCGAAGAGCAGTACTTC. Translated, it gives CAISEGTGPEEQYF.

The V and J genes are TRBV18 and TRBJ1-1; TRBD1 matches 9 bases. Germline CDR1 is KGHSH and CDR2 is LQKENI. After removal of 2 bases from V and 1 base from J, the junction contained 5 bases not matched to a gene. This CDR3 spans 16 amino acids. The CDR3 sequence: CASSPRQGGANTEAFF. In DNA, the CDR3 is TGTGCCAGCTCACCAAGACAGGGGGGGGCGAACACTGAAGCTTTCTTT.

The V and J genes are TRBV27 and TRBJ1-5; D perhaps matches TRBD1 (6 bases). Germline loops: CDR1 MNHEY, CDR2 SMNVEV (reference sequence). The ends were cut back, 5 bases at V and 8 bases at J, with 22 bases in the middle. CDR3 length equals 16 residues. The CDR3 region has the DNA TGTGCCAGCAGTCCTTCCCGGGGATACAGGGTTAAGCCCCAGCATTTT. Residues: CASSPSRGYRVKPQHF.

V and J are TRBV27 and TRBJ2-1; D is possibly TRBD2 (5 bases). The V gene's germline CDR1 is MNHEY and CDR2 SMNVEV (reference sequence). V was trimmed by 0 bases and J by 8 bases, leaving 11 bases between them. The CDR3 loop spans 14 amino acids. CDR3 amino acids: CASSLSWLADEQFF. The DNA of the CDR3 is TGTGCCAGCAGTTTATCGTGGCTAGCCGATGAGCAGTTCTTC.

The chain has TRBV2 and TRBJ2-1, with 12 bases identical to TRBD2. In germline, CDR1 is SNHLY, CDR2 FYNNEI. The length of the CDR3 is 15 residues. After removal of 6 bases from V and 4 bases from J, the junction contained 4 bases not matched to a gene. CDR3 DNA: TGTGCCAGCAGCGCAGGACTAGCGGGGTACAATGAGCAGTTCTTC. This gives the protein CASSAGLAGYNEQFF. Looking up the rest from reference TRBV2 and TRBJ2-1 gives the full variable domain: EPEVTQTPSHQVTQMGQEVILRCVPISNHLYFYWYRQILGQKVEFLVSFYNNEISEKSEIFDDQFSVERPDGSNFTLKIRSTKLEDSAMYFCASSAGLAGYNEQFFGPGTRLTVL.